Here is one T cell receptor beta chain with its context. From the RT-PCR reads, TCRdb called clonotypes with MiXCR, one entry per CDR3 protein. The table shows about 520,000 distinct CDR3 sequences, with 25% occurring only once. This record belongs to a study of response to subunit inactivated influenza vaccine. The length of the CDR3 is 19 residues. V was pared by 2 bases and J by 8 bases, with 14 bases of the junction left unmatched. The V gene's germline CDR1 is SGHNT and CDR2 YYREEE (reference sequence). Sequencing was performed on CD4+ T cells sorted from PBMCs, taken approximately 5 days after vaccination. V and J are TRBV5-4 and TRBJ2-1; 15 bases fit TRBD2. The TCR sequence derives from a man aged 50-60 years who received an inactivated influenza vaccine. The CDR3 loop reads CASSLQGGLAGGFIDEQFF. The DNA for the CDR3 is TGTGCCAGCAGCTTACAGGGGGGACTAGCGGGAGGATTCATCGATGAGCAGTTCTTC.